This TCR beta chain was profiled in a study of blood T cells in healthy people across ages. About the research overall: Per every two T cells, about one barcoded beta molecule was captured by template switching.

Comments on this clonotype: The junction shows a germline mismatch at one end, possibly a read error.

A J-beta primer mix and a sample-barcoded 5' primer were used in a second PCR of roughly 6 to 11 cycles. From the 5' RACE reads, TCRdb called clonotypes with MiXCR, one entry per CDR3 protein. The sample records 1 million to 1.2 million distinct CDR3 sequences, more than 30% being singletons. The CDR3 is 13 residues long. Germline V lookup: CDR1 KGHDR, CDR2 SFDVKD. The sequence came from a man aged 18 to 30 in good health. This chain joins TRBV24-1 and TRBJ1-1; TRBD1 is a possible D gene (5 bases). The sample comprised blood. The CDR3 spells CATRSTTGGEVFF. CDR3 nucleotides: TGTGCCACCAGGTCTACAACCGGGGGGGAAGTTTTCTTT.